The sequence of this T cell receptor (beta chain) was determined in a study of OX40 agonist ivuxolimab in advanced cancers. Study as a whole: Dosing consisted of intravenous ivuxolimab at 0.01 to 10 mg/kg every 2 weeks. Partial responses occurred in Three dose-escalation patients, one with hepatocellular carcinoma and two with cutaneous melanoma.

Study-level points and caveats: Clonal expansion was seen in CD4+ and CD8+ blood T cells by week 6 at 0.1 to 3.0 mg/kg. Nonresponders, in some cases, also had low normalized T-cell clonal expansion.

This CDR3 comprises 15 residues. V dropped 4 bases and J dropped 9; count of bases not matched to a gene: 5. Germline V lookup: CDR1 MNHNY, CDR2 SVGAGI (reference sequence). Sequencing was performed with immunoSEQ multiplex PCR; in TCRdb, only in-frame clones are kept and a portion is missing. The sample lists 65,000 to 70,000 clones; approximately 90% were seen once. Notes on this clone: Its antigen is undetermined.

This clonotype was obtained from an adult with an advanced solid tumor such as melanoma, head and neck, liver or kidney cancer. Here the sequenced sample was CD4+ or CD8+ T cells sorted from blood, taken in a trial of the OX40 agonist ivuxolimab. V is TRBV6-6 and J is TRBJ1-6; 11 nucleotides align to TRBD1. The CDR3 DNA is TGTGCCAGCAGTTCCGAGGACAGGGGGCCTTCACCCCTCCACTTT. Translation gives CASSSEDRGPSPLHF.